This TCR beta chain was documented in a study of blood T cells in healthy people across ages. Findings and limits, study-wide: One million T cells yielded diversity estimates that were considered underestimates.

A second 7 to 11 cycle PCR used barcoded and J-beta primers. TCRdb recomputed calls from the 5' RACE reads with MiXCR, one row per CDR3 protein. The table lists around 1,800,000 distinct CDR3 sequences, about two fifths of them singletons. Concerning this clonotype itself: The antigen is undetermined.

This CDR3 spans 16 amino acids. The source of this sequence is a human donor in good health. V usage is TRBV21-1 and J usage is TRBJ2-7; TRBD1, the table's D call, lacks a check against the DNA. TRBV21-1 is a known pseudogene. The sequenced material came from blood. This chain's CDR3 is CASPPIAAVRFYEQYF. The CDR3 bases are TGTGCCAGCCCCCCCATCGCGGCGGTTCGATTCTACGAGCAGTACTTC.